Listed below are T cell receptor beta chains from one sample, sequenced in a study of cytomegalovirus exposure and HLA in healthy donors. TCRdb's copy holds only in-frame clones and misses some; the assay was immunoSEQ multiplex PCR. The sample includes roughly 200,000 clones, over 80% seen only once; the top ten take about 1.2%. The material sequenced was PBMCs. The receptors stem from a man aged 30 to 45 in good health and CMV-seronegative. Each CDR3 is given with its conserved first and last residue. Each record gives: D gene, clone size, J gene, V gene, CDR3 protein, CDR3 DNA. The D gene is left open where the match is weak. Clone size appears in some rows only: once, few, many, or a class for an expanded clone.

>TRBD1|.|TRBJ2-7|TRBV7-9
CASSLANRQGSYEQYF
TGTGCCAGCAGCTTAGCAAACCGACAGGGCTCCTACGAGCAGTACTTC
>TRBD1|.|TRBJ2-2|TRBV2
CASSERDRGGTGELFF
TGTGCCAGCAGTGAGCGAGACAGGGGGGGCACCGGGGAGCTGTTTTTT
>TRBD2|.|TRBJ2-1|TRBV19
CASSIGVGLAGNNEQFF
TGTGCCAGTAGTATTGGGGTGGGACTAGCCGGGAACAATGAGCAGTTCTTC
>TRBD1|.|TRBJ2-2|TRBV30
CAWRLPGTGITGELFF
TGTGCCTGGAGATTACCCGGGACAGGGATCACCGGGGAGCTGTTTTTT
>TRBD1|.|TRBJ2-7|TRBV27
CASSNGQAYEQYF
TGTGCCAGCAGTAACGGACAGGCTTACGAGCAGTACTTC
>TRBD1|once|TRBJ1-5|TRBV28
CASNTQGGGNQPQHF
TGTGCCAGCAATACGCAGGGGGGCGGCAATCAGCCCCAGCATTTT
>TRBD1|.|TRBJ1-1|TRBV4-2
CASSQDFPGGTTEAFF
TGTGCCAGCAGCCAAGATTTTCCAGGGGGGACCACTGAAGCTTTCTTT
>TRBD2|.|TRBJ2-1|TRBV19
CASSTSLAGLGDEQFF
TGTGCCAGTAGTACCTCACTAGCGGGACTAGGCGATGAGCAGTTCTTC
>.|.|TRBJ2-1|TRBV2
CASNQGLRVEQFF
TGTGCCAGCAATCAGGGACTCCGGGTTGAGCAGTTCTTC
>.|.|TRBJ1-6|TRBV7-8
CASSLVAANSPLHF
TGTGCCAGCAGCTTAGTAGCAGCCAATTCACCCCTCCACTTT
>TRBD1|.|TRBJ2-7|TRBV2
CASYGGDRGIYEQYF
TGTGCCAGCTACGGCGGGGACAGGGGGATTTACGAGCAGTACTTC
>.|.|TRBJ1-1|TRBV6-5
CASFLYSNTEAFF
TGTGCCAGCTTCCTGTATTCGAACACTGAAGCTTTCTTT
>TRBD2|once|TRBJ2-1|TRBV5-1
CASSVTSGSDNEQFF
TGCGCCAGCAGCGTTACTAGCGGGAGTGACAATGAGCAGTTCTTC
>.|.|TRBJ1-1|TRBV7-9
CASSWTYRGPGDTEAFF
TGTGCCAGCAGCTGGACTTACCGGGGCCCGGGGGACACTGAAGCTTTCTTT
>.|.|TRBJ2-5|TRBV28
CASSNTGSQETQYF
TGTGCCAGCAGCAATACAGGGTCCCAAGAGACCCAGTACTTC
>TRBD2|.|TRBJ2-7|TRBV4-2
CASSQDLTGGAGYEQYF
TGTGCCAGCAGCCAAGATCTGACGGGGGGGGCCGGGTACGAGCAGTACTTC
>.|.|TRBJ2-1|TRBV6-5
CASSFDRSTYNEQFF
TGTGCCAGCAGTTTTGACAGGTCGACCTACAATGAGCAGTTCTTC
>.|.|TRBJ2-3|TRBV5-1
CASSLAGAQDTQYF
TGCGCCAGCAGCTTGGCAGGGGCGCAAGATACGCAGTATTTT
>TRBD2|.|TRBJ2-7|TRBV27
CASTSGLGPTYEQYF
TGTGCCAGCACCTCGGGACTAGGACCAACCTACGAGCAGTACTTC
>TRBD2|few|TRBJ2-2|TRBV2
CASSQTGTSRPELFF
TGTGCCAGCAGTCAAACCGGGACTAGCAGGCCGGAGCTGTTTTTT
>TRBD1|.|TRBJ1-1|TRBV5-6
CASSFLRTGGLAEAFF
TGTGCCAGCAGCTTCCTCCGGACAGGGGGACTTGCTGAAGCTTTCTTT
>.|.|TRBJ1-6|TRBV4-1
CASSQEETGYNSPLHF
TGCGCCAGCAGCCAAGAGGAGACAGGCTATAATTCACCCCTCCACTTT
>TRBD1|.|TRBJ2-2|TRBV5-1
CASSLNRGNTGELFF
TGCGCCAGCAGCCTGAACAGGGGTAACACCGGGGAGCTGTTTTTT
>TRBD1|.|TRBJ1-5|TRBV6-6
CASSLGQGDQPQHF
TGTGCCAGCAGTTTAGGACAGGGGGATCAGCCCCAGCATTTT